This passage covers 4 T cell receptor beta chains from one sample sequenced in a study of T cell repertoires in cytomegalovirus infection. TCRdb re-derived calls from the reads in MiXCR, one entry per CDR3 protein. The repertoire holds approximately 730,000 distinct CDR3 sequences, just under 30% seen once, with less than 15% in the top ten. These receptors lack a known antigen. Specimen: cultured CD8+ T cells from PBMCs, collected from culture after CMV antigen stimulation. All receptors derive from a human donor in good health (CMV status not recorded). Some clones in this sample may be carry-over from other donors' samples.

This clonotype appeared a few times. The chain uses TRBV7-6 and TRBJ1-3; the D gene is possibly TRBD1 (5 bases). The V end was cut by 3 bases, the J end by 3 bases, with 15 bases between. From germline, CDR1 is SGHVS and CDR2 FNYEAQ. The CDR3 loop spans 16 amino acids. The CDR3 DNA reads TGTGCCAGCAGCTTGGGGGGATTAAACGTTGGAAACACCATATATTTT. It codes for CASSLGGLNVGNTIYF.

This chain joins TRBV14 and TRBJ1-1, with D unclear. Looked up from germline, CDR1 is SGHDN and CDR2 is FVKESK. The CDR3 has 14 residues. V was pared by 0 bases and J by 1 base, with 6 bases between. The CDR3 loop reads CASSQDAGNTEAFF. Written as DNA, the CDR3 is TGTGCCAGCAGCCAAGATGCAGGGAACACTGAAGCTTTCTTT.

The chain carries TRBV7-9 and TRBJ2-5; a weak D match, TRBD1 (6 bases). Germline V CDR1 and CDR2: SEHNR, FQNEAQ (reference sequence). The germline V and J ends were trimmed by 10 bases and 2 bases, with 17 bases remaining between them. The CDR3 is 14 amino acids. The CDR3 loop is CAIPSRGEQETQYF. For the CDR3, the DNA is TGTGCCATCCCCTCCAGGGGTGAGCAAGAGACCCAGTACTTC.

V and J are TRBV27 and TRBJ2-7; possibly TRBD1 or TRBD2 for D (6 bases each). Trimming stripped 5 bases from V and 3 bases from J, with 23 bases between. This CDR3 has 17 amino acids. The germline V gene encodes CDR1 MNHEY and CDR2 SMNVEV (reference sequence). The DNA of the CDR3 is TGTGCCAGCAGTCACGGTTCCACGGGGGCGATTCGCTACGAGCAGTACTTC. It translates to CASSHGSTGAIRYEQYF.